The subject of this entry is one TCR beta chain. The specificity of this receptor is unknown. Base-call qualities are not available, and no considerably larger clone is one nucleotide away. The method behind the library was RT-PCR. Sequenced using a NextSeq 550. The raw public reads went through TCRdb reprocessing: fastp at Q25, MiXCR clone calling, in-frame beta chains kept. Each CDR3 protein appears once, grouped with its most common genes and DNA. This sample has about 110,000 distinct CDR3 sequences in its table, and over 30% of those were observed once. The top ten clonotypes cover around 26% of the sample. The sample originates from a study of patients and donors after allogeneic stem cell transplantation (dated by TCRdb to about 2020). From a lookup of the germline V gene (reference sequence), CDR1 and CDR2 are DFQATT and SNEGSKA. The CDR3 holds 12 amino acids from the cysteine to the phenylalanine. The only DNA kept is the CDR3, 36 bases in frame from the first base. The junction carries 12 bases between V and J, which are trimmed by 6 bases and 3 bases respectively.

The sequence links TRBV20-1 to TRBJ2-7; the D gene is unclear. This clonotype was obtained from a human donor who was either an allogeneic HSCT recipient or a stem cell or donor lymphocyte infusion donor (not recorded which). It is not recorded whose cells these are; they may come from a transplant donor. The sample was blood, either unsorted or a sorted T cell fraction (not recorded which). At the DNA level, the sequence is TGCAGTGCCCGAGGACGGCACTACGAGCAGTACTTC. This yields the protein CSARGRHYEQYF.